The sequence of this T cell receptor beta chain was determined in a study of PD-L1 blockade in urothelial cancer. Study-wide context: In the patient group, most of the 29 were males with bladder-origin urothelial cancer. Points from the study as a whole: Pretreatment blood TCR clonality under the median forecast improved survival.

This clone was seen just once. Its antigen remains unknown. Using immunoSEQ multiplex PCR, the repertoire was profiled, and TCRdb retains in-frame clones only, with some absent. The sample includes fewer than 30,000 clones, roughly 80% of them seen just once. The time point here: peripheral blood 6 weeks after treatment start. All patients handed over anywhere from 1 to 8 samples, pretreatment and on-treatment. Germline trimming cut 0 bases from V and 5 bases from J; bases unmatched to any gene: 15. Germline lookup yields CDR1 MNHNS and CDR2 SASEGT. This CDR3 contains 19 residues. The receptor was derived from a man aged 70 or older with urothelial cancer. This rearrangement joins TRBV6-1 to TRBJ2-5; 10 nucleotides match TRBD2. Sequenced material: PBMCs, taken around atezolizumab (anti-PD-L1) treatment. The CDR3 bases are TGTGCCAGCAGTGAAGCGCGAGGGCTAGCGGGGGCCGGGTGGGAGACCCAGTACTTC. It encodes CASSEARGLAGAGWETQYF.